This entry is about one T cell receptor beta chain. This sample is drawn from a study of blood T cells in healthy people across ages. Through a sample-barcoded 5' primer and a J-beta primer mix, a second PCR was run for roughly 6 to 12 cycles. TCRdb analysed the 5' RACE reads with MiXCR anew, one entry per CDR3 protein. This sample has about 1.4 million distinct CDR3 sequences, with 55% to 75% found just once. The sequencing input was blood. The sequence was collected from a man aged 18 to 29 in good health.

The CDR3 region is CASSQGGMAGTEAFF. CDR3 sequence (DNA): TGCGCCAGCAGCCAAGGAGGCATGGCGGGAACTGAAGCTTTCTTT. The chain combines TRBV4-1 with TRBJ1-1; the D is unclear. Trimming pared 1 base from V and 5 bases from J, leaving 14 bases between. The length of the CDR3 is 15 residues. Germline-derived CDR1 and CDR2 are MGHRA and YSYEKL.